These 4 T cell receptor beta chains were all obtained from the same sample, sequenced in a study of T cell clonality in common variable immunodeficiency. No cognate antigen is known for these TCRs. Study results and caveats: In common variable immunodeficiency, TCR beta chains reportedly carried fewer deletions and N-nucleotide insertions.

Only in-frame clones appear in the TCRdb table, and some are missing; sequencing was by immunoSEQ multiplex PCR. This sample carries about 33,000 clones, none of them present only once. The sequencing input was peripheral blood mononuclear cells. Every receptor here comes from a human donor with common variable immunodeficiency.

The sample holds many counts of this clone. The DNA ends 3 residues before the CDR3 does, and the rest of the CDR3 is filled in from the germline J gene. This chain connects TRBV29-1 to TRBJ1-2, with D unresolved. V was clipped by 4 bases and J by 5 bases, with 14 bases between them. This CDR3 spans 13 amino acids. The germline gives CDR1 SQVTM, CDR2 ANQGSEA. Incomplete CDR3 DNA: TGCAGCGTTGGGTTTGACAAATGGTATGGC. It specifies CSVGFDKWYG. The CDR3 as a whole reads CSVGFDKWYGYTF.

As for this clone: The CDR3 is cut off 3 residues early in the read; its end comes from the germline J gene. The chain combines TRBV19 with TRBJ1-1; 9 nucleotides line up with TRBD1. J lost 4 bases, V lost 4 bases, and 7 bases had no gene match. In germline, CDR1 is LNHDA, CDR2 SQIVND (reference sequence). The CDR3 has 15 residues. The covered CDR3 bases are TGTGCCAGTAGTAAACATCGGGACAGGGCCACTGAA. Translation: CASSKHRDRATE. The full-length CDR3 reads as CASSKHRDRATEAFF.

There are a few counts of this clone. The read halts 3 residues ahead of the CDR3 end, with the missing end drawn from the germline J gene. The chain is built from TRBV6-2 or TRBV6-3 and TRBJ2-7; 11 bases agree with TRBD2. CDR1 is MNHEY and CDR2 is SVGEGT in the germline V gene. CDR3 length: 16 residues. The ends lost 8 bases at V and 0 bases at J; junction bases unmatched: 9. The covered CDR3 bases are TGTGCCAGCGGCTCGGGACTAGCGGATACCTCCTACGAG. This codes for CASGSGLADTSYE. The entire CDR3 reads CASGSGLADTSYEQYF.

This clone was counted only a few times. An end of the junction differs from the germline gene, which may be a read error. The observed sequence ends 3 residues before the CDR3 terminus, with the missing tail filled in from the germline J gene. The chain employs TRBV6-1 and TRBJ2-1, with 11 bases lining up with TRBD2. The CDR3 covers 15 residues. Germline CDR1 and CDR2: MNHNS and SASEGT. CDR3 residues: CASSDLAGGYYEQFF. The covered CDR3 bases are TGTGCCAGCAGTGACCTAGCGGGGGGCTACTATGAG.